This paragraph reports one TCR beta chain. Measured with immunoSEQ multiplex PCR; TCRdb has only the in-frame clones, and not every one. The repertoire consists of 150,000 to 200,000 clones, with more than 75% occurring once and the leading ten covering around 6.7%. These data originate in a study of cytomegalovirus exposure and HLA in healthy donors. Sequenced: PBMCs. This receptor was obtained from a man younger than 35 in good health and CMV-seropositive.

CDR3 protein: CASSLVLRGPGYGYTF. The CDR3 DNA follows: TGTGCCAGCAGCTTAGTTCTTAGGGGGCCCGGCTATGGCTACACCTTC. This sequence joins TRBV7-8 and TRBJ1-2, with 7 bases fitting TRBD1. Germline trimming cut 1 base from V and 4 bases from J; bases unmatched to any gene: 9. The CDR3 has 16 residues. The germline gives CDR1 SGHVS, CDR2 FQNEAQ.